This is a list of T cell receptor beta chains from one sample in a study of blood T cell repertoires in COVID-19. Generated by immunoSEQ multiplex PCR, the TCRdb table keeps only in-frame clones and is missing some. This sample carries 50,000 or so clones, 65% to 90% of them seen once, and the ten largest clones take 14%. Sequenced input: peripheral blood. Source of these receptors: an older man with acute or convalescent COVID-19. CDR3s include the opening cysteine and the closing phenylalanine or tryptophan. The order of the fields is D gene, V gene, clone size, J gene, CDR3 DNA, CDR3 protein. A D gene is named only where the DNA matches it firmly. Rows give clone size only sometimes, using once, few, many, or a class for an expanded clone.

d_gene: -
v_gene: TRBV5-1
abundance: -
j_gene: TRBJ2-7
CDR3nt: TGCGCCAGCAGCTTGGATGGGACAACCTCCTACGAGCAGTACTTC
CDR3aa: CASSLDGTTSYEQYF

d_gene: -
v_gene: TRBV5-1
abundance: -
j_gene: TRBJ1-1
CDR3nt: TGCGCCAGCACTGTGGGGCTAAGGGGCACTGAAGCTTTCTTT
CDR3aa: CASTVGLRGTEAFF

d_gene: -
v_gene: TRBV6-2/TRBV6-3
abundance: -
j_gene: TRBJ1-1
CDR3nt: TGTGCCAGCAGTTACTCCTCGGACAGTACTGAAGCTTTCTTT
CDR3aa: CASSYSSDSTEAFF

d_gene: TRBD2
v_gene: TRBV5-1
abundance: -
j_gene: TRBJ2-1
CDR3nt: TGCGCCAGCAGCCAGCAAAGCGGGAGCCACAATGAGCAGTTCTTC
CDR3aa: CASSQQSGSHNEQFF

d_gene: -
v_gene: TRBV19
abundance: once
j_gene: TRBJ1-5
CDR3nt: TGTGCCAGCTGGGGGGTCTCGAATAGCAATCAGCCCCAGCATTTT
CDR3aa: CASWGVSNSNQPQHF

d_gene: -
v_gene: TRBV18
abundance: -
j_gene: TRBJ1-5
CDR3nt: TGTGCCAGCTCCACAGTTTATAGCAATCAGCCCCAGCATTTT
CDR3aa: CASSTVYSNQPQHF

d_gene: TRBD2
v_gene: TRBV2
abundance: -
j_gene: TRBJ2-3
CDR3nt: TGTGCCAGCAGTGGTAGCGGGGGGGCAGATACGCAGTATTTT
CDR3aa: CASSGSGGADTQYF

d_gene: TRBD1
v_gene: TRBV5-1
abundance: -
j_gene: TRBJ2-1
CDR3nt: TGCGCCAGCAGCTTGGCTCCAGGGGGCGTCTACAATGAGCAGTTCTTC
CDR3aa: CASSLAPGGVYNEQFF

d_gene: -
v_gene: TRBV2
abundance: once
j_gene: TRBJ1-4
CDR3nt: TGTGCCAGCAAGGGAGGGAATGAAGTTAATGAAAAACTGTTTTTT
CDR3aa: CASKGGNEVNEKLFF

d_gene: -
v_gene: TRBV19
abundance: -
j_gene: TRBJ2-1
CDR3nt: TGTGCCAGTAGTTCCCCCCCGGGGAGACCCTACAATGAGCAGTTCTTC
CDR3aa: CASSSPPGRPYNEQFF

d_gene: -
v_gene: TRBV15
abundance: -
j_gene: TRBJ2-7
CDR3nt: TGTGCCACCAGCAGAGGCAGCTCCTACGAGCAGTACTTC
CDR3aa: CATSRGSSYEQYF

d_gene: -
v_gene: TRBV10-3
abundance: -
j_gene: TRBJ1-2
CDR3nt: TGTGCCATCAGTGAGAACCCACAGGATTCTAACTATGGCTACACCTTC
CDR3aa: CAISENPQDSNYGYTF

d_gene: -
v_gene: TRBV6-2/TRBV6-3
abundance: -
j_gene: TRBJ2-3
CDR3nt: TGTGCCAGCAGTTACTCCCTATTCACAGATACGCAGTATTTT
CDR3aa: CASSYSLFTDTQYF

d_gene: TRBD1
v_gene: TRBV24-1
abundance: -
j_gene: TRBJ1-1
CDR3nt: TGTGCCACCAGTGCGGCGACAGGGAATGAAGCTTTCTTT
CDR3aa: CATSAATGNEAFF

d_gene: -
v_gene: TRBV10-3
abundance: -
j_gene: TRBJ2-5
CDR3nt: TGTGCCATCAGCGACCAAGAGACCCAGTACTTC
CDR3aa: CAISDQETQYF

d_gene: -
v_gene: TRBV5-6
abundance: -
j_gene: TRBJ1-3
CDR3nt: TGTGCCAGCAGCTTGGCAGGGGCTGGAAACACCATATATTTT
CDR3aa: CASSLAGAGNTIYF

d_gene: -
v_gene: TRBV15
abundance: -
j_gene: TRBJ2-1
CDR3nt: TGTGCCACCAGCAGAGATCGGGGCTCCTACAATGAGCAGTTCTTC
CDR3aa: CATSRDRGSYNEQFF

d_gene: TRBD1
v_gene: TRBV7-9
abundance: -
j_gene: TRBJ1-2
CDR3nt: TGTGCCAGCAGCTTTTCGACAGGGGGCGATGGCTACACCTTC
CDR3aa: CASSFSTGGDGYTF

d_gene: TRBD1
v_gene: TRBV11-2
abundance: -
j_gene: TRBJ2-7
CDR3nt: TGTGCCAGCAGGAACCGGGACAGGGCGGCCGAGCAGTACTTC
CDR3aa: CASRNRDRAAEQYF

d_gene: TRBD2
v_gene: TRBV4-3
abundance: -
j_gene: TRBJ2-7
CDR3nt: TGCGCCAGCAGCCAAGTGCCCCGTAGCATGCGGGGGGCGAGCTCCTACGAGCAGTACTTC
CDR3aa: CASSQVPRSMRGASSYEQYF

d_gene: -
v_gene: TRBV5-1
abundance: once
j_gene: TRBJ1-1
CDR3nt: TGCGCCAGCAGCTTGGGGTCCAGGAACACTGAAGCTTTCTTT
CDR3aa: CASSLGSRNTEAFF

d_gene: -
v_gene: TRBV6-5
abundance: -
j_gene: TRBJ2-7
CDR3nt: TGTGCCAGCAGCCGCAGCGGACCTTCCTACGAGCAGTACTTC
CDR3aa: CASSRSGPSYEQYF

d_gene: -
v_gene: TRBV27
abundance: -
j_gene: TRBJ2-7
CDR3nt: TGTGCCAGCAGTTATGGGGGCCACGAGCAGTACTTC
CDR3aa: CASSYGGHEQYF

d_gene: -
v_gene: TRBV4-3
abundance: -
j_gene: TRBJ2-2
CDR3nt: TGCGCCAGCAGCCAACAAACAGGGAACACCGGGGAGCTGTTTTTT
CDR3aa: CASSQQTGNTGELFF

d_gene: TRBD1
v_gene: TRBV9
abundance: -
j_gene: TRBJ1-2
CDR3nt: TGTGCCAGCAGCGTAGCCGGACAGGGGTTTGGCTACACCTTC
CDR3aa: CASSVAGQGFGYTF

d_gene: TRBD2
v_gene: TRBV9
abundance: -
j_gene: TRBJ2-7
CDR3nt: TGTGCCAGCAGCGTAGCGGCGCGGGAGACCTACGAGCAGTACTTC
CDR3aa: CASSVAARETYEQYF

d_gene: -
v_gene: TRBV24-1
abundance: -
j_gene: TRBJ2-5
CDR3nt: TGTGCCACCAGTGAACGGGATCAGTACCAAGAGACCCAGTACTTC
CDR3aa: CATSERDQYQETQYF